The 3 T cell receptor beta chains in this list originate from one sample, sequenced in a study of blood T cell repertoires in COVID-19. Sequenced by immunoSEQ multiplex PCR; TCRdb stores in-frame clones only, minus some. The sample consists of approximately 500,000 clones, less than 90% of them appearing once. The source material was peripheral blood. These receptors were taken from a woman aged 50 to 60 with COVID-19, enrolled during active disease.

As DNA, the CDR3 is TGTGCCAGCTCACCTCCCGGGACAGTCTCTGGAAACACCATATATTTT. Encoded protein: CASSPPGTVSGNTIYF. The chain recombines TRBV18 with TRBJ1-3; 7 bases align to TRBD1. The V gene end was trimmed by 3 bases and the J gene end by 0 bases; junction bases not matched to a gene: 5. This CDR3 is built from 16 residues. The germline V gene encodes CDR1 KGHSH and CDR2 LQKENI.

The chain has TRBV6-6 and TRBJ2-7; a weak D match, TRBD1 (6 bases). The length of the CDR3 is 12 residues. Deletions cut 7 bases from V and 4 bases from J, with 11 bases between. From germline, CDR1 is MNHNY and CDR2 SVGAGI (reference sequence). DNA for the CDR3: TGTGCCAGCACACAGGGTATTTACGAGCAGTACTTC. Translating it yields CASTQGIYEQYF.

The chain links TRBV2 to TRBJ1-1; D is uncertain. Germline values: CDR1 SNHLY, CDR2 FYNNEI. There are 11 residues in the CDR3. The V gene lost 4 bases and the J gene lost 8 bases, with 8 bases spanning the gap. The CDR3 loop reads CASSGADEAFF. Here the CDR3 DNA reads TGTGCCAGCAGTGGGGCAGACGAAGCTTTCTTT. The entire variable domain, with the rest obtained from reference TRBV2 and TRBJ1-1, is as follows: EPEVTQTPSHQVTQMGQEVILRCVPISNHLYFYWYRQILGQKVEFLVSFYNNEISEKSEIFDDQFSVERPDGSNFTLKIRSTKLEDSAMYFCASSGADEAFFGQGTRLTVV.